This record looks at one T cell receptor beta chain sequence and its context. This clonotype was recorded a few times. This clone's antigen is unknown. Nothing much larger sits one base from this clone, and base qualities are not available. This sample stems from a study of draining lymph node invasion in breast cancer (dated by TCRdb to the early 2020s). Background for the entire study: Histology and cytokeratin immunohistochemistry were used to diagnose nodal metastasis, and EpCAM/CD45 flow cytometry was used to confirm the diagnosis. In a separate targeted assay, bulk TCR-beta CDR3 sequencing compared sorted memory regulatory T cells and memory conventional CD4 T cells across breast cancer tissues. From every patient, the primary tumor plus matched non-invaded and tumor-invaded tumor-draining lymph nodes were collected, and both Treg and Tconv subsets were profiled. The separate targeted TCR sequencing covered lymph nodes from roughly five patients, with primary tumors sequenced for three of those patients. The study at large found these results: The tumor top-100 clone tracking analysis was possible in only a couple of patients. Detection of some of the top 100 tumor clones in both invaded and non-invaded nodes suggests recirculation between tumor and draining nodes. Shared TCRs between Treg and Tconv subsets were considered suggestive but not proof of common clonal origin. Across all tissues in the targeted TCR-seq data, Tregs appeared to be more clonally expanded than Tconvs, and both subsets showed lower diversity in tumor than in lymph nodes. The data could not resolve whether Treg conversion took place in a given organ or whether converted Tregs recirculated between nodes and tumor. Within each tissue, roughly 12-25% of Treg TCRs were also found among Tconvs, a result interpreted as suggesting peripheral Treg induction.

For memory regulatory T cells, the sort was based on CD4+ CD45RA- CD25high cells. Each tumor-draining lymph node was classified as non-invaded if metastatic tumor cells were absent and as invaded if metastatic tumor cells were present. Before staining and sorting, a Miltenyi Pan T Cell isolation kit was used to pre-enrich the T cells. Primary tumors were characterized by immunohistochemistry for estrogen receptor, progesterone receptor, HER2 and Ki-67. Fresh surgical tissue was processed within a few hours after surgery by being cut into small fragments. Tissue fragments were enzymatically digested with Liberase TL plus DNase for over 15 minutes and filtered through a 40-micrometer strainer. Sorting used a BD FACS Aria II with about 98-99% purity, after DAPI live/dead staining. Sorted cells were lysed in TCL buffer, and RNA was purified using a Norgen Single Cell RNA purification kit that included DNase treatment.

CDR1 and CDR2 were assigned from the germline V gene (reference sequence) as LGHDT and YNNKEL. The CDR3 holds 13 amino acids from the cysteine to the phenylalanine. The DNA shown is the 39-base CDR3, in frame from base 1. Cut back by 0 bases and 8 bases, the V and J ends lie 10 bases apart. Library preparation used bulk RNA-seq. The sequencing machine was an Illumina HiSeq 2500. The paper's processing steps were these. CDR3 sequences in the separate targeted TCR-seq dataset were extracted from raw reads and quantified using MiXCR version 2.1.5 with default parameters. In the separate targeted TCR-seq dataset, TCR-beta clones were defined by the combination of V gene, J gene and CDR3 sequence. In the separate targeted TCR-seq dataset, clones with fewer than three counts were removed, then only the 90% most strongly expressed clones per sample were retained. The separate targeted TCR-seq dataset calculated Treg-Tconv overlap for each tissue as the number of shared clones divided by the total number of Treg clones, multiplied by 100. The raw public reads went through TCRdb reprocessing: fastp at Q25, MiXCR clone calling, in-frame beta chains kept. Identical CDR3 protein sequences are pooled into one entry, listed with their most common genes and DNA. What appears here as the V and J calls and clone size reflects TCRdb's work, not the paper's. The sample records 3,000 to 4,000 distinct CDR3 sequences, more than 40% of which are singletons. Of the sample, around 3.7% falls within the top ten clones.

The V gene is TRBV3-1 and the J gene is TRBJ1-1; a confident D gene designation cannot be given. The sample comprised sorted memory Tregs from a lymph node. Reading the label with the study, this specimen's cell subset or site is: CD45RA-negative sorted CD4+ T cells (memory Tconv or effector/memory Treg). The TCR comes from a female donor with luminal breast cancer. The nucleotides are TGTGCCAGCAGCCAAGACGTCGGCGGGGAAGCTTTCTTT. Translated, this gives CASSQDVGGEAFF.